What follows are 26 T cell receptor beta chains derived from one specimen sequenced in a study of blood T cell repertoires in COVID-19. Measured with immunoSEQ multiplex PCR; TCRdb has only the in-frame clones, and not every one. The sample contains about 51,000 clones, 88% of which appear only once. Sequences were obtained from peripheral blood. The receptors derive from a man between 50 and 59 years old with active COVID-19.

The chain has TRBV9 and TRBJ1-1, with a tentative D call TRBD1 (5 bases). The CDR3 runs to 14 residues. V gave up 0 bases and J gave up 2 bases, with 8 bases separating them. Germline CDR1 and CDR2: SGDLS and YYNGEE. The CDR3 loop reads CASSVEGLNTEAFF. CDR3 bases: TGTGCCAGCAGCGTAGAGGGGTTAAACACTGAAGCTTTCTTT.

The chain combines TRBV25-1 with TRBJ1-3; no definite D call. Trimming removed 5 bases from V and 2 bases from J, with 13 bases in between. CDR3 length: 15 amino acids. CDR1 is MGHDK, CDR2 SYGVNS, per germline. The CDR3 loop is CASSKGRGTGNTIYF. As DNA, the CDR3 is TGTGCCAGCAGTAAAGGGCGGGGAACTGGAAACACCATATATTTT.

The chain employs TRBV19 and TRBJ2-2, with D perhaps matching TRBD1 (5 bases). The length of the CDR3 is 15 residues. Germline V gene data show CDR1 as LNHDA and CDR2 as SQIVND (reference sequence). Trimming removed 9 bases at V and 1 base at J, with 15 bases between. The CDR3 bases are TGTGCCAGCTTTACCCCTACAGGGAACACCGGGGAGCTGTTTTTT. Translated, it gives CASFTPTGNTGELFF. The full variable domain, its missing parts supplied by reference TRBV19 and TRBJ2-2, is DGGITQSPKYLFRKEGQNVTLSCEQNLNHDAMYWYRQDPGQGLRLIYYSQIVNDFQKGDIAEGYSVSREKKESFPLTVTSAQKNPTAFYLCASFTPTGNTGELFFGEGSRLTVL.

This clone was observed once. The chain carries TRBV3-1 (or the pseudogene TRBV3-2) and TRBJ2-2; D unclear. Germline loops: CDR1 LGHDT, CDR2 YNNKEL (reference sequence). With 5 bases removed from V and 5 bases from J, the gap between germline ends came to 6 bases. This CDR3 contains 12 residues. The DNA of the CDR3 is TGTGCCAGCAGCGAACAGACCGGGGAGCTGTTTTTT. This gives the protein CASSEQTGELFF.

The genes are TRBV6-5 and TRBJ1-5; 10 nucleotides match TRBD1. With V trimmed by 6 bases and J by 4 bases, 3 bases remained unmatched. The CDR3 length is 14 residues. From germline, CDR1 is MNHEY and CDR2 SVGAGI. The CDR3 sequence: CASRGTGVNQPQHF. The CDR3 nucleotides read TGTGCCAGCAGGGGGACAGGGGTAAATCAGCCCCAGCATTTT.

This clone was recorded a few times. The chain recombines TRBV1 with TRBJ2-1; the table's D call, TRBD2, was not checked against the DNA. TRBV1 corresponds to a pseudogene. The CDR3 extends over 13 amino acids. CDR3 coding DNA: TGCACCAGCAGGGAGTCGAAGCGGGAGAATGATTTCTTC. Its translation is CTSRESKRENDFF.

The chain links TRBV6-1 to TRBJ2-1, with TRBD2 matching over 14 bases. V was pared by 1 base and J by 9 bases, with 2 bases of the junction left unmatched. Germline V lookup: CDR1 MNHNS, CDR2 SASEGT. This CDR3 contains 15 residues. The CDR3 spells CASSEGLAGGFEQFF. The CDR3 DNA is TGTGCCAGCAGTGAAGGACTAGCGGGGGGGTTTGAGCAGTTCTTC.

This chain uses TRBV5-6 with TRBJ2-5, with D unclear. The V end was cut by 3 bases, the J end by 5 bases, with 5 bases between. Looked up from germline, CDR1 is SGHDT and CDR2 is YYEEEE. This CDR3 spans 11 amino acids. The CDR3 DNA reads TGTGCCAGCAGCTGGGCGGAGACCCAGTACTTC. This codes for CASSWAETQYF.

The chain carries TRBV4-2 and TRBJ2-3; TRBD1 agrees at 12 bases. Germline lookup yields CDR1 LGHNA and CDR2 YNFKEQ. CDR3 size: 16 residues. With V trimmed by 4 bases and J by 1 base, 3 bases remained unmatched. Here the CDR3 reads CASSPRDRGRTDTQYF. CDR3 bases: TGTGCCAGCAGCCCGCGGGACAGGGGGCGCACAGATACGCAGTATTTT.

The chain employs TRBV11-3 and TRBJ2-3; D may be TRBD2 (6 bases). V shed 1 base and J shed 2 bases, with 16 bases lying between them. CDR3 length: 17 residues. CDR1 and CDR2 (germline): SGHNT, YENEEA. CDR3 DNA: TGTGCCAGCAGCTTAGGAAGGGGACTCCGGGACACAGATACGCAGTATTTT. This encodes CASSLGRGLRDTDTQYF. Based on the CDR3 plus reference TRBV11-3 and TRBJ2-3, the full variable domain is EAGVVQSPRYKIIEKKQPVAFWCNPISGHNTLYWYLQNLGQGPELLIRYENEEAVDDSQLPKDRFSAERLKGVDSTLKIQPAELGDSAVYLCASSLGRGLRDTDTQYFGPGTRLTVL.

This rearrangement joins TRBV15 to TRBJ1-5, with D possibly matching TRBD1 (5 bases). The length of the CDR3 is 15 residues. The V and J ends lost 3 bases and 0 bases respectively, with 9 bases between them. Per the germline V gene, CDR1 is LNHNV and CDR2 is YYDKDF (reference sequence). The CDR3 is CATSRPGNSNQPQHF. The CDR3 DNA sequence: TGTGCCACCAGCAGGCCAGGGAATAGCAATCAGCCCCAGCATTTT.

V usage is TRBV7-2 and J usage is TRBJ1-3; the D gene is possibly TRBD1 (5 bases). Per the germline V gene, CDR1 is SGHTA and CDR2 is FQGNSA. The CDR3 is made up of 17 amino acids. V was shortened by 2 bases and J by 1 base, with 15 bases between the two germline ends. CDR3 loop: CASSLLGRVISGNTIYF. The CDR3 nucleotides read TGTGCCAGCAGCTTACTCGGCAGGGTGATATCTGGAAACACCATATATTTT.

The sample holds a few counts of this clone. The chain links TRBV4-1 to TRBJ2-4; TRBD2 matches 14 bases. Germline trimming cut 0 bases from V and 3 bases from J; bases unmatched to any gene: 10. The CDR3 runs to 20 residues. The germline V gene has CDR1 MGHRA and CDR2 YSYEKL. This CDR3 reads CASSQEIGLAGGGDKNIQYF. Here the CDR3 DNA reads TGCGCCAGCAGCCAAGAGATTGGACTAGCGGGGGGAGGAGACAAAAACATTCAGTACTTC.

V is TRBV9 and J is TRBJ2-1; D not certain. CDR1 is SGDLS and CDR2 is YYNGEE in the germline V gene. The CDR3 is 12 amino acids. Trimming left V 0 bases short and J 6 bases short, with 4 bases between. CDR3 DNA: TGTGCCAGCAGCGTAGACGGCAATGAGCAGTTCTTC. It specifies CASSVDGNEQFF.

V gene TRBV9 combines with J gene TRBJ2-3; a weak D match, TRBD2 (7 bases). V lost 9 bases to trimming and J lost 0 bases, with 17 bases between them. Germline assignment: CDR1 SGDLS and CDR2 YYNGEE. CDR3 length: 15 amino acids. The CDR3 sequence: CATSGGRSSTDTQYF. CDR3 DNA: TGTGCCACCTCCGGGGGGCGATCTAGCACAGATACGCAGTATTTT.

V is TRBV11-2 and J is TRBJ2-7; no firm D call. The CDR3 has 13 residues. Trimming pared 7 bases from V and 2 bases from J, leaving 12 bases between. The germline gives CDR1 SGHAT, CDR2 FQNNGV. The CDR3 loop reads CASTTVLAYEQYF. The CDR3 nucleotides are TGTGCCAGCACCACCGTGCTAGCCTACGAGCAGTACTTC.

The CDR3 protein is CASSSLGGITDTQYF. CDR3 sequence (DNA): TGTGCCAGTAGTTCCCTCGGGGGAATCACAGATACGCAGTATTTT. This chain joins TRBV19 and TRBJ2-3, with D tentatively TRBD2 (6 bases). The CDR3 has 15 residues. Germline V gene sequence: CDR1 LNHDA, CDR2 SQIVND (reference sequence). Trimming shortened V by 5 bases and J by 2 bases, and 14 bases separated the two germline ends.

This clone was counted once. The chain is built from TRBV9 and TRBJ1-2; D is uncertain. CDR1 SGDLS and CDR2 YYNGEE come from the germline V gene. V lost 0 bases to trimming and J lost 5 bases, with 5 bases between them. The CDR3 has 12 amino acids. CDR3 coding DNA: TGTGCCAGCAGCGTAGTCGAGTATGGCTACACCTTC. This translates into CASSVVEYGYTF.

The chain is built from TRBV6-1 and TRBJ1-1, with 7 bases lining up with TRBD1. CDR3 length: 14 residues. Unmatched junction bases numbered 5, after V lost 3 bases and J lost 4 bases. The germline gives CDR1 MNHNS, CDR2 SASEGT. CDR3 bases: TGTGCCAGCAGTGACCACAGGGGTGGCACTGAAGCTTTCTTT. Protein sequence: CASSDHRGGTEAFF.

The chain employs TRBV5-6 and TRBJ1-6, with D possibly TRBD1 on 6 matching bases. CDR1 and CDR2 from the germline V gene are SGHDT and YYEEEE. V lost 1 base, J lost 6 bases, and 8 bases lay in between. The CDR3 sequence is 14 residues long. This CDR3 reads CASSLTGFNSPLHF. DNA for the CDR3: TGTGCCAGCAGCTTGACAGGGTTTAATTCACCCCTCCACTTT.

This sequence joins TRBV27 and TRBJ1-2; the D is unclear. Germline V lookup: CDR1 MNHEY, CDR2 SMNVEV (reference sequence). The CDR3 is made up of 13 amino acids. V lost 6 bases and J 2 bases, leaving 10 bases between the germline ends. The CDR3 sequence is CASSIGGNYGYTF. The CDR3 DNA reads TGTGCCAGCAGCATAGGAGGGAACTATGGCTACACCTTC.

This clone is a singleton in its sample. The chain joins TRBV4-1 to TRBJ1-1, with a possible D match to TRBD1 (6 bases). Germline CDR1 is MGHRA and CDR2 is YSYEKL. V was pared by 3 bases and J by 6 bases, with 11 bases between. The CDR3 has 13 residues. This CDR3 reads CASSHLGAAEAFF. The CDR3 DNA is TGCGCCAGCAGCCATTTGGGGGCCGCTGAAGCTTTCTTT.

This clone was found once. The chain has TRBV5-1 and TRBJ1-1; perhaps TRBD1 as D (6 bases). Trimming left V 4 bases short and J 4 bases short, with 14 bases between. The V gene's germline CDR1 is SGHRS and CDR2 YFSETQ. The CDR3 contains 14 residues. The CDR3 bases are TGCGCCAGCAGCGGGGGGGGCCTGGGCACTGAAGCTTTCTTT. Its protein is CASSGGGLGTEAFF. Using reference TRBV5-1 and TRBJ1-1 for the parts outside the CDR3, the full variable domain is KAGVTQTPRYLIKTRGQQVTLSCSPISGHRSVSWYQQTPGQGLQFLFEYFSETQRNKGNFPGRFSGRQFSNSRSEMNVSTLELGDSALYLCASSGGGLGTEAFFGQGTRLTVV.

This CDR3 reads CASSPPTGMNTEAFF. CDR3 coding DNA: TGTGCCAGCAGCCCCCCGACAGGTATGAACACTGAAGCTTTCTTT. The chain carries TRBV25-1 and TRBJ1-1; possible D gene TRBD1, 6 bases. The V end lost 6 bases, the J end lost 0 bases, and 14 bases lay between the germline ends. Germline CDR1 reads MGHDK; CDR2 reads SYGVNS. CDR3 size: 15 residues. Based on the CDR3 plus reference TRBV25-1 and TRBJ1-1, the full variable domain is EADIYQTPRYLVIGTGKKITLECSQTMGHDKMYWYQQDPGMELHLIHYSYGVNSTEKGDLSSESTVSRIRTEHFPLTLESARPSHTSQYLCASSPPTGMNTEAFFGQGTRLTVV.

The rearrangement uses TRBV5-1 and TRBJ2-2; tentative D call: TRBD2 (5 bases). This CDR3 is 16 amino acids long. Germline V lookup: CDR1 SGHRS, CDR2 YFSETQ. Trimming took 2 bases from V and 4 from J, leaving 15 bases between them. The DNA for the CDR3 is TGCGCCAGCAGCTTTACTATGGGGAGAGGCACCGGGGAGCTGTTTTTT. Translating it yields CASSFTMGRGTGELFF.

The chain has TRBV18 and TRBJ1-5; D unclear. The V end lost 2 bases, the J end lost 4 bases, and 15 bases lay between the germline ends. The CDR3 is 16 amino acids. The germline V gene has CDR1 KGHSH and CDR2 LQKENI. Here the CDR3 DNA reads TGTGCCAGCTCACCAATGGGAAATAGCGAAAATCAGCCCCAGCATTTT. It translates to CASSPMGNSENQPQHF.